This T cell receptor beta chain was found in a study of T cell responses to AZD1222 COVID-19 vaccine. Worth noting for this clone: The antigen remains undetermined.

CDR3 length: 16 residues. The V and J ends lost 5 bases and 1 base respectively, with 17 bases between them. Germline values: CDR1 MNHEY, CDR2 SVGEGT. The study, taken as a whole, reports: Mostly white British, mostly female donors; authors suggested clonal diversity may be underestimated.

Data came from immunoSEQ multiplex PCR; TCRdb stores just in-frame clones and leaves some out. Altogether roughly 140,000 clones are present, about 91% being singletons, with the ten largest covering roughly 2%. The sequence came from an adult in good health. V gene TRBV6-2 or TRBV6-3 combines with J gene TRBJ1-1, with a possible D match to TRBD1 (6 bases). The source material was peripheral blood, sampled on day 0 of AZD1222 vaccination. The CDR3 spells CASSQTGRRGNTEAFF. The CDR3 DNA reads TGTGCCAGCAGTCAAACAGGGAGGCGTGGGAACACTGAAGCTTTCTTT.